A single sample is the source of the 27 T cell receptor beta chains below, sequenced in a study of shared clonotypes between healthy human individuals. In the naive CD8 group, cells lacked CD45RO and were positively selected for CCR7, so terminally differentiated effector memory CD45RA+ cells were left out. Using immunoSEQ multiplex PCR, the repertoire was profiled, and TCRdb retains in-frame clones only, with some absent. The data contain about 2,100,000 clones, about 92% of them singletons. Material: naive CD8+ T cells from PBMCs. These TCRs come from a man aged 18 to 30 in good health. Some clones in this sample may be carry-over from other donors' samples.

With regard to this clone: Other DNA sequences within the sample encode an identical CDR3. The chain links TRBV13 to TRBJ2-3; D is undetermined. Germline V gene lookup returns CDR1 PRHDT and CDR2 FYEKMQ (reference sequence). CDR3 length: 12 residues. V was shortened by 5 bases and J by 2 bases, with 5 bases between the two germline ends. CDR3: CASSLSTDTQYF. The DNA for the CDR3 is TGTGCCAGCAGCCTATCCACAGATACGCAGTATTTT.

With respect to this clone: Other DNA sequences in the sample encode the same CDR3. The CDR3 protein is CASSTGGGNQPQHF. CDR3 nucleotides: TGTGCCAGCAGCACAGGGGGGGGCAATCAGCCCCAGCATTTT. The chain joins TRBV28 to TRBJ1-5, with TRBD1 identical over 8 bases. The CDR3 covers 14 residues. V trimming: 6 bases; J trimming: 2 bases; junction bases outside the gene matches: 3. Germline lookup yields CDR1 MDHEN and CDR2 SYDVKM.

V is TRBV30 and J is TRBJ2-2; D gene uncertain. Germline V gives CDR1 GTSNPN, CDR2 SVGIG (reference sequence). The CDR3 length is 12 residues. With 8 bases removed from V and 6 bases from J, the gap between germline ends came to 13 bases. CDR3 sequence (DNA): TGTGCCGCCTGGGATTTTGCCGGGGAGCTGTTTTTT. Amino acids: CAAWDFAGELFF.

This rearrangement joins TRBV5-1 to TRBJ1-1; D may be TRBD1 (6 bases). Germline V gene sequence: CDR1 SGHRS, CDR2 YFSETQ. The CDR3 has 18 amino acids. The V end was cut by 3 bases, the J end by 0 bases, with 21 bases between. The CDR3 nucleotides are TGCGCCAGCAGCTCCCCAGAGACAGGCGATGGGGTGAACACTGAAGCTTTCTTT. Protein product: CASSSPETGDGVNTEAFF.

A remark on this clone: At the DNA level, this CDR3 is encoded by other sequences in the same sample as well. The V gene is TRBV29-1, the J gene TRBJ2-1, with 12 bases lining up with TRBD2. Germline assignment: CDR1 SQVTM and CDR2 ANQGSEA. The CDR3 totals 15 residues. V lost 3 bases to trimming and J lost 0 bases; unmatched junction nucleotides: 0. The CDR3 protein is CSVETSGSSYNEQFF. Here the CDR3 DNA reads TGCAGCGTTGAGACTAGCGGGAGCTCCTACAATGAGCAGTTCTTC.

This sequence joins TRBV5-6 and TRBJ1-2; D not certain. CDR3 length: 12 residues. CDR1 is SGHDT and CDR2 is YYEEEE in the germline V gene. V shed 4 bases and J shed 1 base, with 5 bases lying between them. CDR3 protein: CASSPDNYGYTF. As DNA, the CDR3 is TGTGCCAGCAGCCCAGATAACTATGGCTACACCTTC.

The chain employs TRBV14 and TRBJ1-2, with D possibly matching TRBD1 (5 bases). The CDR3 is 14 residues long. CDR1 is SGHDN, CDR2 FVKESK, per germline. V lost 8 bases and J lost 9, with 22 bases in between. As DNA, the CDR3 is TGTGCCAGCTCACCTACCGGGACCCCTTTGAGCTACACCTTC. It specifies CASSPTGTPLSYTF.

The rearrangement uses TRBV6-6 and TRBJ2-3; 10 bases agree with TRBD2. The CDR3 is 15 amino acids. Germline V gives CDR1 MNHNY, CDR2 SVGAGI (reference sequence). Germline trimming cut 2 bases from V and 7 bases from J; bases unmatched to any gene: 6. CDR3 coding DNA: TGTGCCAGCAGTTACGCTAGCGGGAGTGGAAATACGCAGTATTTT. Translating gives CASSYASGSGNTQYF.

Comment on this clone: Sequence at one end of the junction differs from germline and may be a read error. V and J are TRBV2 and TRBJ2-1; 11 bases are a match to TRBD1. Germline V lookup: CDR1 SNHLY, CDR2 FYNNEI. CDR3 length equals 16 residues. In DNA form, the CDR3 reads TGTGCCAGCAGAGAAGGGACAGGGGGGTGGTTGGATGAGCAGTTCTTC. Translating gives CASREGTGGWLDEQFF. Combining the CDR3 with reference TRBV2 and TRBJ2-1 gives the whole variable domain EPEVTQTPSHQVTQMGQEVILRCVPISNHLYFYWYRQILGQKVEFLVSFYNNEISEKSEIFDDQFSVERPDGSNFTLKIRSTKLEDSAMYFCASREGTGGWLDEQFFGPGTRLTVL.

This clone is a singleton in its sample. The CDR3: CATHDGSSGNTIYF. CDR3 DNA sequence: TGTGCCACCCACGACGGGAGCTCTGGAAACACCATATATTTT. The J gene is TRBJ1-3, the V gene TRBV15; D uncertain. This CDR3 is 14 amino acids long. The germline V and J ends were trimmed by 8 bases and 0 bases, with 11 bases remaining between them. Germline V gene data show CDR1 as LNHNV and CDR2 as YYDKDF (reference sequence). Based on the CDR3 plus reference TRBV15 and TRBJ1-3, the full variable domain is DAMVIQNPRYQVTQFGKPVTLSCSQTLNHNVMYWYQQKSSQAPKLLFHYYDKDFNNEADTPDNFQSRRPNTSFCFLDIRSPGLGDTAMYLCATHDGSSGNTIYFGEGSWLTVV.

The chain couples TRBV28 to TRBJ2-4; D may match TRBD1 or TRBD2 (5 bases each). Between the trimmed V and J ends, which lost 6 bases and 0 bases, there was a span of 12 bases. The CDR3 has 15 residues. Germline values: CDR1 MDHEN, CDR2 SYDVKM. The DNA for the CDR3 is TGTGCCAGCAGCCTTTCAGGGACAGCCAAAAACATTCAGTACTTC. It encodes CASSLSGTAKNIQYF.

This clone was found once. The chain carries TRBV7-9 and TRBJ2-7; D is possibly TRBD1 (5 bases). CDR1 and CDR2 (germline): SEHNR, FQNEAQ (reference sequence). Trimming removed 4 bases at V and 2 bases at J, with 15 bases between. The CDR3 length is 15 residues. Here the CDR3 reads CASSSSEGEAYEQYF. The CDR3 nucleotides are TGTGCCAGCAGCTCGTCGGAAGGGGAAGCCTACGAGCAGTACTTC.

The chain uses TRBV9 and TRBJ2-3; tentative D call: TRBD2 (5 bases). Trimming took 3 bases from V and 0 from J, leaving 8 bases between them. Per germline, CDR1 SGDLS and CDR2 YYNGEE. CDR3 length: 14 amino acids. As DNA, the CDR3 is TGTGCCAGCAGCGCTAGGAGGAGCACAGATACGCAGTATTTT. This codes for CASSARRSTDTQYF. The whole variable domain, remainder taken from reference TRBV9 and TRBJ2-3, is DSGVTQTPKHLITATGQRVTLRCSPRSGDLSVYWYQQSLDQGLQFLIQYYNGEERAKGNILERFSAQQFPDLHSELNLSSLELGDSALYFCASSARRSTDTQYFGPGTRLTVL.

The V gene is TRBV30, the J gene TRBJ2-1; 7 nucleotides agree with TRBD1. Unmatched junction bases numbered 12, after V lost 3 bases and J lost 10 bases. Per the germline V gene, CDR1 is GTSNPN and CDR2 is SVGIG (reference sequence). This CDR3 has 14 residues. The CDR3 region has the DNA TGTGCCTGGAGAGCGGACAGGTACAATTGGGAGCAGTTCTTC. Translation: CAWRADRYNWEQFF.

The rearrangement links TRBV7-9 to TRBJ2-2; 11 nucleotides align to TRBD2. CDR3 length: 16 amino acids. The ends lost 6 bases at V and 1 base at J; junction bases unmatched: 4. Per germline, CDR1 SEHNR and CDR2 FQNEAQ (reference sequence). The CDR3 bases are TGTGCCAGCAGTCATACTAGCGGGGGGAACACCGGGGAGCTGTTTTTT. Translated: CASSHTSGGNTGELFF.

The V call is TRBV19, the J call TRBJ1-1; D not certain. From germline, CDR1 is LNHDA and CDR2 SQIVND (reference sequence). V lost 5 bases to trimming and J lost 4 bases, with 17 bases between them. The CDR3 length is 15 residues. The CDR3 protein is CASSLGPRVGTEAFF. CDR3 DNA: TGTGCCAGTAGTCTAGGACCGAGGGTTGGCACTGAAGCTTTCTTT. Filled out from reference TRBV19 and TRBJ1-1, the complete variable domain reads DGGITQSPKYLFRKEGQNVTLSCEQNLNHDAMYWYRQDPGQGLRLIYYSQIVNDFQKGDIAEGYSVSREKKESFPLTVTSAQKNPTAFYLCASSLGPRVGTEAFFGQGTRLTVV.

The chain links TRBV10-3 to TRBJ2-7, with 9 bases lining up with TRBD1. CDR1 and CDR2 from the germline V gene are ENHRY and SYGVKD. There are 14 residues in the CDR3. V was clipped by 6 bases and J by 0 bases; unmatched bases: 3. The CDR3 region is CAIRGQGSSYEQYF. CDR3 nucleotides: TGTGCCATCAGGGGACAGGGAAGCTCCTACGAGCAGTACTTC.

Only one count was recorded for this clone. The chain links TRBV6-6 to TRBJ2-7; maybe TRBD2 (7 bases). Deletions cut 11 bases from V and 0 bases from J, with 14 bases between. The CDR3 covers 13 residues. Germline V gene sequence: CDR1 MNHNY, CDR2 SVGAGI (reference sequence). As DNA, the CDR3 is TGTGCCGGGTGGGGGGGCGACTCCTACGAGCAGTACTTC. This sequence encodes CAGWGGDSYEQYF.

This sequence joins TRBV7-7 and TRBJ2-3; D gene ambiguous. This CDR3 is built from 14 residues. Between the trimmed V and J ends, which lost 2 bases and 2 bases, there was a span of 8 bases. Germline V gene data show CDR1 as SSHAT and CDR2 as FNYEAQ (reference sequence). The CDR3 DNA sequence: TGTGCCAGCAGCTTAACCTTCCTCACAGATACGCAGTATTTT. It codes for CASSLTFLTDTQYF.

The rearrangement joins TRBV7-9 to TRBJ1-1, with TRBD1 matching over 7 bases. Germline CDR1 and CDR2: SEHNR and FQNEAQ (reference sequence). CDR3 length: 12 residues. After removal of 5 bases from V and 13 bases from J, the junction contained 10 bases not matched to a gene. CDR3 protein: CASSLRTGQVFF. CDR3 bases: TGTGCCAGCAGCCTACGGACAGGTCAGGTTTTCTTT.

The CDR3 spells CASPNRAAGGCEQYF. The DNA of the CDR3 is TGTGCCAGCCCGAATCGAGCAGCGGGAGGTTGCGAGCAGTACTTC. This chain uses TRBV6-4 with TRBJ2-7, with TRBD2 identical over 9 bases. Per germline, CDR1 MRHNA and CDR2 SNTAGT. The CDR3 length is 15 residues. With V trimmed by 8 bases and J by 6 bases, 14 bases remained unmatched.

This clone has more than one count but fewer than ten. The CDR3: CAISEYQVMNTEAFF. In nucleotides, the CDR3 is TGTGCCATCAGTGAGTACCAGGTAATGAACACTGAAGCTTTCTTT. This chain uses TRBV10-3 with TRBJ1-1; D gene unclear. This CDR3 is 15 amino acids long. The germline V gene has CDR1 ENHRY and CDR2 SYGVKD. Trimming took 1 base from V and 0 from J, leaving 9 bases between them.

This chain links TRBV5-1 with TRBJ2-1; 7 nucleotides match TRBD2. Per germline, CDR1 SGHRS and CDR2 YFSETQ. The CDR3 sequence is 16 residues long. With 1 base clipped from V and 4 bases from J, the junction kept 8 bases outside the gene matches. As DNA, the CDR3 is TGCGCCAGCAGCTTGTATGCGGGAGTGGGATACAATGAGCAGTTCTTC. Translation: CASSLYAGVGYNEQFF.

V usage is TRBV10-3 and J usage is TRBJ1-5; the D is unclear. The germline V and J ends were trimmed by 5 bases and 0 bases, with 8 bases remaining between them. This CDR3 contains 14 residues. Germline CDR1 reads ENHRY; CDR2 reads SYGVKD. The CDR3 here is CAISPDPSNQPQHF. The DNA for the CDR3 is TGTGCCATCAGTCCCGACCCTAGCAATCAGCCCCAGCATTTT.

About this clone itself: Other DNA sequences from this sample encode an identical CDR3 as well. V and J are TRBV11-2 and TRBJ2-7; D is uncertain. The CDR3 is 13 amino acids. V was clipped by 0 bases and J by 1 base, with 4 bases between them. CDR1 and CDR2 from the germline V gene are SGHAT and FQNNGV. The DNA for the CDR3 is TGTGCCAGCAGCTTAGACAGTTCCTACGAGCAGTACTTC. Amino acid sequence: CASSLDSSYEQYF.

This chain joins TRBV4-1 and TRBJ2-3, with 7 bases aligning to TRBD1. The CDR3 runs 13 residues. The V gene end was trimmed by 8 bases and the J gene end by 3 bases; junction bases not matched to a gene: 5. Germline lookup yields CDR1 MGHRA and CDR2 YSYEKL. The chain's CDR3 is CASGQVYTDTQYF. In DNA form, the CDR3 reads TGCGCCAGCGGACAGGTATATACAGATACGCAGTATTTT.

This clone was counted a single time. The sample has other DNA sequences that encode this CDR3 too. The chain recombines TRBV19 with TRBJ1-2; D remains unclear. CDR3 length: 12 residues. The germline V and J ends were trimmed by 3 bases and 4 bases, with 6 bases remaining between them. The germline V gene encodes CDR1 LNHDA and CDR2 SQIVND (reference sequence). For the CDR3, the DNA is TGTGCCAGTAGTATTTCTGGCTATGGCTACACCTTC. Translated, it gives CASSISGYGYTF.